This TCR beta chain was recorded in a study of cytomegalovirus exposure and HLA in healthy donors. Study background: Later, an analysis reported that the 120 or so validation repertoires had used the same platform as the approximately 660 first-cohort repertoires. Whole-study results and caveats: Confirmation was obtained in vitro that a few CMV-associated chains are specific for CMV antigens. Some TCR beta chains (more than 150 of them) were listed as cytomegalovirus-associated.

The CDR3 extends over 18 amino acids. CDR1 is MNHEY and CDR2 is SMNVEV in the germline V gene (reference sequence). The table came from immunoSEQ multiplex PCR; TCRdb's copy has only in-frame clones and leaves some out. The profile shows some 330,000 clones, 86% of them singletons. For this clone: Its target is unknown. A junction boundary mismatches the germline segment, possibly from a read error.

The receptor was derived from a woman in her late teens or twenties in good health and CMV-seronegative. This chain connects TRBV27 to TRBJ1-3; D is ambiguous. The specimen was PBMCs. The CDR3 region has the DNA TGTGCCAGCAGTTTACGCGCGGGGAATCCCCTCTCTGAAAACACCATATATTTT. Encoded protein: CASSLRAGNPLSENTIYF.